Below, 13 T cell receptor beta chains from the same sample are listed, as sequenced in a study of T cell responses to AZD1222 COVID-19 vaccine (dated by TCRdb to about 2021). Library preparation used the immunoSEQ multiplex PCR assay. This is the immuneACCESS table as TCRdb keeps it, with only in-frame sequences that have V and J called. A part of the clones is gone; compared with another copy, unresolved V genes explain less than half, and the rest is unexplained. The sample data list about 140,000 clones, and around 90% of these were observed just once. Roughly 1.7% of the sample is in the top ten clones. The time point label here, explained by the study, means: about 28 days (+/-7) after the second vaccine dose. The sample consisted of peripheral blood, taken 28 days after the second AZD1222 dose. Receptors originate from an adult who received the AZD1222 COVID-19 vaccine.

This chain joins TRBV29-1 and TRBJ2-3; D remains unclear. Trimming pared 6 bases from V and 4 bases from J, leaving 11 bases between. CDR1 SQVTM and CDR2 ANQGSEA come from the germline V gene. This CDR3 has 12 amino acids. The chain's CDR3 is CSVLIGADTQYF. CDR3 sequence (DNA): TGCAGCGTCTTGATTGGAGCAGATACGCAGTATTTT.

V usage is TRBV28 and J usage is TRBJ2-1, with 9 bases lining up with TRBD1. V shed 3 bases and J 7 bases; nucleotides not matched to a gene: 13. The CDR3 is 17 residues long. Germline assignment: CDR1 MDHEN and CDR2 SYDVKM. The CDR3 here is CASSFPGTGYLGNEQFF. The CDR3 DNA is TGTGCCAGCAGTTTCCCCGGGACAGGGTATCTGGGGAATGAGCAGTTCTTC.

The rearrangement joins TRBV6-5 to TRBJ2-1; no definite D call. The germline V gene has CDR1 MNHEY and CDR2 SVGAGI. The CDR3 spans 12 residues. V lost 2 bases and J 11 bases, leaving 10 bases between the germline ends. The chain's CDR3 is CASSYDGRKQFF. The CDR3 nucleotides are TGTGCCAGCAGTTACGACGGGCGGAAGCAGTTCTTC.

This clone has only a few counts. The chain is built from TRBV11-3 and TRBJ2-1, with TRBD2 as a possible D gene (6 bases). The CDR3 extends over 17 amino acids. V lost 7 bases and J 0 bases, leaving 19 bases between the germline ends. In germline, CDR1 is SGHNT, CDR2 YENEEA. DNA of the CDR3: TGTGCCAGCAAGCCCGGAGGGGCCAAAAGCTCCTACAATGAGCAGTTCTTC. Residues: CASKPGGAKSSYNEQFF. Based on the CDR3 plus reference TRBV11-3 and TRBJ2-1, the full variable domain is EAGVVQSPRYKIIEKKQPVAFWCNPISGHNTLYWYLQNLGQGPELLIRYENEEAVDDSQLPKDRFSAERLKGVDSTLKIQPAELGDSAVYLCASKPGGAKSSYNEQFFGPGTRLTVL.

This chain connects TRBV6-4 to TRBJ2-2, with D tentatively TRBD2 (5 bases). V was trimmed by 6 bases and J by 8 bases, leaving 16 bases between them. This CDR3 spans 14 amino acids. The germline V gene encodes CDR1 MRHNA and CDR2 SNTAGT. The CDR3 DNA reads TGTGCCAGCAGCGCGGACCCGGAGGCAGGGGAGCTGTTTTTT. It specifies CASSADPEAGELFF.

This clone occurred once. The V gene is TRBV29-1, the J gene TRBJ1-2, with D uncertain. Looked up from germline, CDR1 is SQVTM and CDR2 is ANQGSEA. V lost 3 bases and J 4 bases, leaving 3 bases between the germline ends. The CDR3 contains 10 residues. For the CDR3, the DNA is TGCAGCGTTGAGTCCTATGGCTACACCTTC. Translated: CSVESYGYTF.

The genes are TRBV7-9 and TRBJ2-6; 9 nucleotides align to TRBD1. This CDR3 has 19 residues. V gave up 5 bases and J gave up 0 bases; unmatched junction bases: 11. CDR1 and CDR2 (germline): SEHNR, FQNEAQ (reference sequence). In DNA form, the CDR3 reads TGTGCCAGCAGCCGGGGAAGGACAGGGGCCGGCTCTGGGGCCAACGTCCTGACTTTC. Translation gives CASSRGRTGAGSGANVLTF.

The J gene is TRBJ1-2, the V gene TRBV30; D remains ambiguous. This CDR3 region has 13 residues. V was shortened by 1 base and J by 4 bases, with 10 bases between the two germline ends. CDR1 and CDR2 (germline): GTSNPN, SVGIG (reference sequence). The CDR3 nucleotides are TGTGCCTGGAGTGCCCCTCCTGGCTATGGCTACACCTTC. Translated, it gives CAWSAPPGYGYTF.

The gene calls are TRBV9 and TRBJ1-5, with 7 bases aligning to TRBD1. V shed 1 base and J 9 bases; nucleotides not matched to a gene: 4. Germline CDR1 reads SGDLS; CDR2 reads YYNGEE. This CDR3 contains 13 residues. The CDR3 sequence is CASSVRGGTPQHF. In nucleotides, the CDR3 is TGTGCCAGCAGCGTACGAGGGGGCACGCCCCAGCATTTT.

The genes are TRBV10-3 and TRBJ2-1, with TRBD2 matching over 10 bases. Germline CDR1 reads ENHRY; CDR2 reads SYGVKD. The junction had 6 bases not matched to a gene; V was cut back by 1 base and J by 6 bases. The CDR3 length is 16 residues. The CDR3 sequence: CAISEFTTSGINEQFF. CDR3 DNA: TGTGCCATCAGTGAGTTTACCACTAGCGGGATCAATGAGCAGTTCTTC.

The V gene is TRBV5-1, the J gene TRBJ2-7; 9 bases map to TRBD1. The germline V gene encodes CDR1 SGHRS and CDR2 YFSETQ. J was trimmed by 3 bases and V by 2 bases; bases with no gene match: 9. The CDR3 covers 16 residues. CDR3 in DNA: TGCGCCAGCAGCTTCGACGCCGGGACAGGGCTCTACGAGCAGTACTTC. Encoded protein: CASSFDAGTGLYEQYF.

Of note for this clone: The sample contains more than one DNA sequence encoding this CDR3. The rearrangement links TRBV14 to TRBJ1-1; tentative D call: TRBD1 (6 bases). The germline gives CDR1 SGHDN, CDR2 FVKESK. This CDR3 is built from 14 residues. The ends were cut back, 0 bases at V and 4 bases at J, with 9 bases in the middle. The CDR3 sequence is CASSQERGSTEAFF. CDR3 in DNA: TGTGCCAGCAGCCAAGAAAGGGGGAGCACTGAAGCTTTCTTT. The full variable domain, in which reference TRBV14 and TRBJ1-1 provide the parts outside the CDR3, is EAGVTQFPSHSVIEKGQTVTLRCDPISGHDNLYWYRRVMGKEIKFLLHFVKESKQDESGMPNNRFLAERTGGTYSTLKVQPAELEDSGVYFCASSQERGSTEAFFGQGTRLTVV.

This chain uses TRBV19 with TRBJ1-5, with D perhaps matching TRBD1 (5 bases). The CDR3 sequence is 16 residues long. Trimming took off 5 bases at V and 4 bases at J, with 18 bases between the two ends. CDR1 is LNHDA, CDR2 SQIVND, per germline (reference sequence). This CDR3 reads CASSPRQLQANQPQHF. CDR3 bases: TGTGCCAGTAGTCCTCGGCAACTACAGGCGAATCAGCCCCAGCATTTT.